Listed here are 18 T cell receptor beta chains from one sample, sequenced in a study of shared clonotypes between healthy human individuals. Naive CD8 cells lacked CD45RO, underwent positive selection for CCR7 and left out terminally differentiated effector memory CD45RA+ cells. Produced via immunoSEQ multiplex PCR; TCRdb's table is partial and in-frame only. The table records under 2,000,000 clones, approximately 94% of them present only once. Sequencing was performed on naive CD8+ T cells sorted from blood. These receptors were obtained from a man aged 18 to 35 in good health.

In this sample, this clone turned up once. The chain combines TRBV6-6 with TRBJ2-1; no firm D call. The germline gives CDR1 MNHNY, CDR2 SVGAGI (reference sequence). This CDR3 comprises 12 residues. The V and J ends lost 2 bases and 11 bases respectively, with 10 bases between them. The CDR3 DNA reads TGTGCCAGCAGTTACGTTCTAACTCAGCAGTTCTTC. Its protein product is CASSYVLTQQFF.

Worth noting for this clone: Other nucleotide sequences from this sample produce the same CDR3. The chain combines TRBV4-1 with TRBJ1-1, with a tentative D call TRBD1 (5 bases). Trimming left V 1 base short and J 6 bases short, with 9 bases between. The CDR3 has 13 amino acids. CDR1 is MGHRA, CDR2 YSYEKL, per germline. The CDR3: CASSQVGAPEAFF. CDR3 DNA: TGCGCCAGCAGCCAAGTAGGGGCCCCTGAAGCTTTCTTT.

About this clone: Other DNA sequences from this sample encode an identical CDR3 as well. The rearrangement uses TRBV11-2 and TRBJ2-7, with 9 bases aligning to TRBD1. Germline CDR1 reads SGHAT; CDR2 reads FQNNGV. This CDR3 contains 13 residues. J gave up 4 bases and V 3 bases, and 1 base lay outside the gene matches. CDR3 DNA sequence: TGTGCCAGCAGCTTGACAGGGGGGTACGAGCAGTACTTC. Encoded protein: CASSLTGGYEQYF.

J is TRBJ1-4 and V is TRBV5-1; 8 nucleotides align to TRBD1. V was pared by 3 bases and J by 6 bases, with 7 bases of the junction left unmatched. The germline V gene encodes CDR1 SGHRS and CDR2 YFSETQ. The CDR3 spans 15 residues. The CDR3 spells CASSSFGQGHEKLFF. CDR3 nucleotide sequence: TGCGCCAGCAGCTCCTTCGGACAGGGACATGAAAAACTGTTTTTT. Using reference TRBV5-1 and TRBJ1-4 for the parts outside the CDR3, the full variable domain is KAGVTQTPRYLIKTRGQQVTLSCSPISGHRSVSWYQQTPGQGLQFLFEYFSETQRNKGNFPGRFSGRQFSNSRSEMNVSTLELGDSALYLCASSSFGQGHEKLFFGSGTQLSVL.

As to this clone: The same CDR3 arises from other DNA sequences in this sample as well. The CDR3 sequence is CASSLRDRGYEQYF. In DNA, the CDR3 is TGTGCCAGCAGCCTCCGGGACAGGGGTTACGAGCAGTACTTC. V usage is TRBV7-6 and J usage is TRBJ2-7; 10 nucleotides match TRBD1. V was pared by 5 bases and J by 4 bases, with 5 bases of the junction left unmatched. The germline V gene encodes CDR1 SGHVS and CDR2 FNYEAQ. CDR3 size: 14 residues.

This clone has only one observation. The chain is built from TRBV2 and TRBJ1-1; D perhaps matches TRBD1 (5 bases). Trimming stripped 3 bases from V and 7 bases from J, with 15 bases between. Germline CDR1 and CDR2: SNHLY and FYNNEI. The CDR3 runs to 14 residues. The CDR3 nucleotides read TGTGCCAGCAGTGAGGGTCGGGGCGAGGTTGAAGCTTTCTTT. It is translated as CASSEGRGEVEAFF.

This clone has more than one count but fewer than ten. V gene TRBV10-1 combines with J gene TRBJ2-3; the D gene is possibly TRBD1 (5 bases). V was trimmed by 4 bases and J by 3 bases, leaving 17 bases between them. This CDR3 comprises 16 residues. Germline V gene lookup returns CDR1 WNHNN and CDR2 SYGVQD (reference sequence). CDR3: CASSGRAGAFTDTQYF. The CDR3 coding sequence is TGCGCCAGCAGTGGTCGGGCTGGGGCCTTTACAGATACGCAGTATTTT.

The chain joins TRBV4-1 to TRBJ2-7, with 11 nucleotides matching TRBD1. This CDR3 is built from 14 residues. The V segment lost 3 bases and the J segment 6 bases; nucleotides outside the gene matches: 4. The germline CDR1 and CDR2 sequences are MGHRA and YSYEKL. CDR3 residues: CASSQGQGGAEQYF. In DNA, the CDR3 is TGCGCCAGCAGCCAGGGACAGGGGGGGGCCGAGCAGTACTTC.

The rearrangement links TRBV7-2 to TRBJ2-1, with no clear D. The CDR3 totals 13 residues. Germline V gene sequence: CDR1 SGHTA, CDR2 FQGNSA. V dropped 6 bases and J dropped 4 bases, with 10 bases sitting between them. This chain's CDR3 is CASRVDAYNEQFF. DNA for the CDR3: TGTGCCAGCAGGGTCGACGCTTACAATGAGCAGTTCTTC. The complete variable domain, with remaining parts taken from reference TRBV7-2 and TRBJ2-1, reads GAGVSQSPSNKVTEKGKDVELRCDPISGHTALYWYRQSLGQGLEFLIYFQGNSAPDKSGLPSDRFSAERTGGSVSTLTIQRTQQEDSAVYLCASRVDAYNEQFFGPGTRLTVL.

The V call is TRBV5-4, the J call TRBJ2-3; D is possibly TRBD1 (6 bases). The CDR3 runs to 15 residues. With 4 bases removed from V and 2 bases from J, the gap between germline ends came to 14 bases. CDR1 and CDR2 from the germline V gene are SGHNT and YYREEE (reference sequence). The CDR3 region is CASSPPDRYTDTQYF. The CDR3 DNA sequence: TGTGCCAGCAGCCCCCCGGACAGATACACAGATACGCAGTATTTT. The full variable domain, its missing parts supplied by reference TRBV5-4 and TRBJ2-3, is ETGVTQSPTHLIKTRGQQVTLRCSSQSGHNTVSWYQQALGQGPQFIFQYYREEENGRGNFPPRFSGLQFPNYSSELNVNALELDDSALYLCASSPPDRYTDTQYFGPGTRLTVL.

The chain carries TRBV6-6 and TRBJ2-5, with a tentative D call TRBD2 (5 bases). The CDR3 extends over 14 amino acids. Trimming left V 0 bases short and J 4 bases short, with 9 bases between. Per the germline V gene, CDR1 is MNHNY and CDR2 is SVGAGI (reference sequence). CDR3 sequence: CASSYSGVSETQYF. CDR3 nucleotides: TGTGCCAGCAGTTACTCCGGGGTTTCAGAGACCCAGTACTTC.

This sequence joins TRBV5-5 and TRBJ1-5; D is possibly TRBD1 (6 bases). This CDR3 is built from 15 residues. Per the germline V gene, CDR1 is SGHKS and CDR2 is YYEKEE (reference sequence). V lost 1 base to trimming and J lost 6 bases, with 14 bases between them. CDR3 region: CASSLSQGGSQPQHF. The CDR3 DNA sequence: TGTGCCAGCAGCTTGTCACAGGGCGGGAGTCAGCCCCAGCATTTT.

This chain uses TRBV5-6 with TRBJ2-3; D possibly corresponds to TRBD2 (6 bases). The germline V gene has CDR1 SGHDT and CDR2 YYEEEE. CDR3 size: 15 residues. Trimming shortened V by 6 bases and J by 1 base, and 15 bases separated the two germline ends. CDR3 coding DNA: TGTGCCAGCACCCCACGGGGGACGGGCACAGATACGCAGTATTTT. This sequence encodes CASTPRGTGTDTQYF.

The chain couples TRBV27 to TRBJ1-6; D is possibly TRBD1 (6 bases). CDR1 and CDR2 from the germline V gene are MNHEY and SMNVEV (reference sequence). The CDR3 has 12 residues. V dropped 8 bases and J dropped 11 bases, with 13 bases sitting between them. The CDR3 sequence is CASGDTGPPLHF. The CDR3 nucleotides are TGTGCCAGCGGGGACACAGGTCCACCCCTCCACTTT.

This sequence joins TRBV5-6 and TRBJ1-5; tentative D call: TRBD1 (6 bases). The V end was cut by 4 bases, the J end by 7 bases, with 12 bases between. Germline V CDR1 and CDR2: SGHDT, YYEEEE. The CDR3 has 13 amino acids. Here the CDR3 DNA reads TGTGCCAGCAGCCGGGCGGGGGGCCAGCCCCAGCATTTT. It codes for CASSRAGGQPQHF.

The V gene is TRBV2, the J gene TRBJ2-7, with 7 nucleotides matching TRBD1. The V gene end was trimmed by 7 bases and the J gene end by 0 bases; junction bases not matched to a gene: 6. The germline gives CDR1 SNHLY, CDR2 FYNNEI. The CDR3 is made up of 14 amino acids. For the CDR3, the DNA is TGTGCCAGCATGGGGACAGCCTCCTCCTACGAGCAGTACTTC. Its protein product is CASMGTASSYEQYF.

The rearrangement uses TRBV30 and TRBJ1-4, with 7 bases lining up with TRBD1. The germline V gene encodes CDR1 GTSNPN and CDR2 SVGIG (reference sequence). CDR3 size: 14 residues. The ends lost 2 bases at V and 3 bases at J; junction bases unmatched: 3. This chain's CDR3 is CAWSTGAANEKLFF. The CDR3 bases are TGTGCCTGGAGTACAGGGGCGGCTAATGAAAAACTGTTTTTT.

This clone was observed once. DNA of the CDR3: TGTGCCAGTAGTATGGACAGAGACTATGGCTACACCTTC. Its translation: CASSMDRDYGYTF. The rearrangement uses TRBV19 and TRBJ1-2, with TRBD1 as a possible D gene (6 bases). From germline, CDR1 is LNHDA and CDR2 SQIVND (reference sequence). This CDR3 region has 13 residues. The germline V and J ends were trimmed by 3 bases and 3 bases, with 8 bases remaining between them.